This T cell receptor (beta chain) was retrieved from a study of T-cell memory formation after mild COVID-19. Turning to the study itself: TCR clusters largely stayed donor specific. The study, taken as a whole, reports: Contracting clones, day 15 to 85, had balanced CD4/CD8, and later expanders favored CD4+. Certain responding clones were present in pre-infection memory, suggesting participation of cross-reactive memory.

TCRalpha and TCRbeta libraries used 5'RACE with constant-segment primers and UMIs. A single record per CDR3 protein comes from TCRdb applying MiXCR to the 5' RACE reads. The table has about 340,000 distinct CDR3 sequences, 13% to 15% seen once. In regard to this clonotype: The antigen remains undetermined.

The CDR3 extends over 17 amino acids. Germline V CDR1 and CDR2: MGHRA, YSYEKL. With 1 base removed from V and 1 base from J, the gap between germline ends came to 15 bases. Source material: PBMCs or a T cell subset sorted from them (not recorded which). The rearrangement links TRBV4-1 to TRBJ2-3; maybe TRBD1 (6 bases). The origin of this receptor is a young man who had mild COVID-19 (a few samples of this study predate the infection). Cell type and time point are not known. CDR3 in amino acids: CASSQVETGLGTDTQYF. The CDR3 nucleotides read TGCGCCAGCAGCCAAGTGGAGACAGGTCTGGGCACAGATACGCAGTATTTT.